Here is one TCR beta chain with its context. Antigen unknown. These data belong to a study of shared clonotypes between healthy human individuals. Points from the study as a whole: Clonotypes that were shared across a handful of donors made up around 5% of naive CD4 clonotypes.

Genomic DNA of every subset was divided equally among multiple immunoSEQ plates. How the authors handled the data: Because ImmunoSEQ provided only junction sequences with no quality scores, the filtering differed. Data came from immunoSEQ multiplex PCR; TCRdb stores just in-frame clones and leaves some out. V, J and clone size derive from that table, while D and trimming were established from the DNA sequence. This sample has roughly 1,100,000 clones; around four fifths occur once, and the top ten carry 1.2% to 1.5%. The germline V gene has CDR1 GTSNPN and CDR2 SVGIG (reference sequence). The CDR3 totals 12 residues. V lost 5 bases and J lost 6, with 14 bases in between.

The rearrangement joins TRBV30 to TRBJ2-7, with D hard to call. This clonotype was obtained from a man between 18 and 29 years old in good health. The specimen was memory CD4+ T cells sorted from blood. The subset is: CD45RA-negative fraction. Here the CDR3 DNA reads TGTGCCTGGTCTACTGTGGGTCGCGAGCAGTACTTC. This codes for CAWSTVGREQYF.